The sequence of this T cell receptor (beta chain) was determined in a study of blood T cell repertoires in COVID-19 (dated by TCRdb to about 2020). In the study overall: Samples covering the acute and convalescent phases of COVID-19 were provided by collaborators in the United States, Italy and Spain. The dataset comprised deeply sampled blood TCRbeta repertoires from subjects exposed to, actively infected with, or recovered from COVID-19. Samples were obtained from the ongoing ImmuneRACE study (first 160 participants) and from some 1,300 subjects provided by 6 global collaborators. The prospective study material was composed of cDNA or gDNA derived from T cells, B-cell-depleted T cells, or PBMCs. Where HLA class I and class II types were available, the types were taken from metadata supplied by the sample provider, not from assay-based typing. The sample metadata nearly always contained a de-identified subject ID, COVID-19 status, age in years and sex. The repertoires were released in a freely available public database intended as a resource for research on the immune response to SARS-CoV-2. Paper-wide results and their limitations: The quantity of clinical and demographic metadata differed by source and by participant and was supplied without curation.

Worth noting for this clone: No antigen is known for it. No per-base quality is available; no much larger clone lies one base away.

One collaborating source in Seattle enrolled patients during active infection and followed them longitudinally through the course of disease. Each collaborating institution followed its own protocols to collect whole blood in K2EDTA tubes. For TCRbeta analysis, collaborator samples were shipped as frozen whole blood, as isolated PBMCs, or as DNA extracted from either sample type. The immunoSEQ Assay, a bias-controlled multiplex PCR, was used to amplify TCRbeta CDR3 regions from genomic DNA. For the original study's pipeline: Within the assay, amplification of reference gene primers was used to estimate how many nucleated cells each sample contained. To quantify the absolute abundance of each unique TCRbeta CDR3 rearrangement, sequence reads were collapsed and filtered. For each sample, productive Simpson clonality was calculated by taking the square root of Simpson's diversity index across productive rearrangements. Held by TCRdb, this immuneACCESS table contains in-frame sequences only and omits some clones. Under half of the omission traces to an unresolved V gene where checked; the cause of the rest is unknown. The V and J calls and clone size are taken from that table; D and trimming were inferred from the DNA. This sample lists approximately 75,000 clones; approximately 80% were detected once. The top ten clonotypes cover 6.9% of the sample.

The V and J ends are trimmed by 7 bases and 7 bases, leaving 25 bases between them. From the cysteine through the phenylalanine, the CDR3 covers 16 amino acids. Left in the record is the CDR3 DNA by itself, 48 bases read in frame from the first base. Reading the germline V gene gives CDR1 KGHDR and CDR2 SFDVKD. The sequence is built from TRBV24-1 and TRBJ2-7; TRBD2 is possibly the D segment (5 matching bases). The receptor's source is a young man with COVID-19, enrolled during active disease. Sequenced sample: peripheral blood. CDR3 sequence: CATSHGSTRGVWEQYF. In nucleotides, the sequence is TGTGCCACCAGCCATGGTTCCACACGGGGAGTCTGGGAGCAGTACTTC.